The present T cell receptor (beta chain) was sequenced within a study of Graves' ophthalmopathy and Graves' hyperthyroidism (dated by TCRdb to between 2018 and 2020). Some background on the complete study: Peripheral blood was collected before any treatment was given, at the time of initial diagnosis. An independent validation cohort was composed of roughly 18 hyperthyroidism patients and about 17 patients who later progressed from hyperthyroidism to ophthalmopathy. In total, some 140 blood samples were TCR-sequenced: 43 ophthalmopathy, some 75 hyperthyroidism and about 17 hyperthyroidism-to-ophthalmopathy patients. To explore V-J signatures that separate ophthalmopathy from hyperthyroidism, a discovery set of about 96 patients was enrolled, consisting of fewer than 45 with ophthalmopathy and around 60 with stable hyperthyroidism. In roughly 6 hyperthyroidism patients, the T-cell repertoires found in thyroid tissue were compared with those found in blood. Following sample collection, hyperthyroidism patients were given methimazole at a starting dose of 30 mg daily, and ophthalmopathy patients were given high-dose intravenous methylprednisolone. The study used TCR beta repertoire signatures to distinguish Graves' ophthalmopathy from Graves' hyperthyroidism and to predict progression to ophthalmopathy. Overall study outcomes, separate from this receptor: In validation, the model predicted ophthalmopathy progression with over 60% sensitivity and roughly 72% specificity; roughly eleven predicted patients were CT-confirmed with GO in a median of about 6.2 months. Among expanded thyroid clonotypes with frequency above 0.001, most also showed up in blood, which suggests that blood repertoires may reflect the thyroid immune response. In cross-validation, the 13-signature model distinguished ophthalmopathy from stable hyperthyroidism with about 87% sensitivity and 81% to 83% specificity, and in the test set the corresponding values were about 80% and 75%. Sample size was not statistically predetermined, and group allocation was not concealed from the investigators.

The ophthalmopathy patients had moderately to severely active disease, with a Clinical Activity Score of 3 or higher, a NOSPECS grade of 4 or higher, and a disease duration of less than 3 months. Anyone with other autoimmune diseases, uncontrolled infections, pregnancy or lactation was excluded from the study. Diagnosis relied on clinical symptoms, serum thyroxine, TRAb, thyroid ultrasound and orbital computed tomography. Ficoll-Paque density gradient centrifugation was used to isolate PBMCs from 8.5 to 10 ml of fresh peripheral blood. Total RNA was extracted using Trizol reagent, and RNA quality was checked on an Agilent 2100 Bioanalyzer. The germline V gene gives CDR1 as SGHDT and CDR2 as YYEEEE. There are 14 amino acids in the CDR3, from cysteine to phenylalanine inclusive. Here the CDR3 DNA is all that survives: 42 bases in frame from base 1. The junction carries 7 bases between V and J, which are trimmed by 1 base and 0 bases respectively.

This clonotype was recorded a few times. The target of this receptor is not known. Base qualities are missing; no much larger clone stands one base away. TCR beta CDR3 regions were amplified from RNA transcripts for repertoire sequencing. The first round of RT-PCR was done with HTBI primers and the Qiagen OneStep RT-PCR kit, and was followed by a second round of multiplex PCR, then size selection and purification. Libraries were sequenced on an Illumina HiSeq2000 using paired-end 100 bp reads. In the paper's pipeline: Reads were processed with SOAPnuke, discarding reads with adapters, uncalled bases, mean Phred below 15, or no exact constant-primer or identifier match. COPE v1.2.5 was used to merge high-quality paired reads. Each unique nucleotide sequence was defined as a clonotype, and clonotypes were aligned to IMGT TRB V, D and J references with MiTCR v1.1. Analysis was restricted to V-J combinations with a frequency above 0.0001, which covered over 98% of repertoires. For each V-J combination, a TCR clonal expansion and chaos score was defined as the ratio of F50 clonal expansion to chaos observed in the TCRdist matrix. Welch's t-statistics and random forest were used to narrow the features down to over ten V-J combinations, which were then fed into a naive Bayes classifier. The similarity between thyroid and blood repertoires was quantified using the Morisita-Horn index. Starting from the raw public reads, TCRdb applied fastp trimming at Q25, assembled clones with MiXCR and retained in-frame beta chains. Each CDR3 protein gets just one entry, which takes the most common genes and DNA from the rows behind it. Clone size and V and J calls follow TCRdb, not the original study. Counted in this sample were around 40,000 distinct CDR3 sequences; over 40% of them appeared once. The ten most abundant clones make up 15% to 20% of the sample.

This TCR derives from an adult man with Graves' ophthalmopathy. The chain is made from TRBV5-6 and TRBJ1-1; matching of 5 bases hints at TRBD1 as the D gene. Sequencing was performed on peripheral blood. This receptor has the CDR3 CASSLPGVNTEAFF. The nucleotides are TGTGCCAGCAGCTTGCCGGGGGTGAACACTGAAGCTTTCTTT.